This entry lists 4 T cell receptor beta chains sequenced from one sample in a study of tumor-infiltrating lymphocytes in oesophageal squamous cell carcinoma (dated by TCRdb to between 2015 and 2016). Library creation used PCR. Instrument used: Illumina HiSeq 2000. Using fastp trimming at Q25 and MiXCR clonotype assembly, TCRdb reanalyzed the public sequencing data and kept in-frame beta chains. Identical CDR3 proteins give one entry, which carries the most common genes and DNA. The sample has about 21,000 distinct CDR3 sequences on record, about 41% of them singletons. Of the sample, roughly a tenth falls within the top ten clones. Sequencing used normal esophageal tissue next to the tumor. Receptors were obtained from a male donor with esophageal squamous cell carcinoma.

The CDR3 DNA reads TGTGCCAGCAGCTTAGGGACACTGGGCATTCAGTACTTC. Translation gives CASSLGTLGIQYF. This rearrangement joins TRBV7-2 to TRBJ2-4; a possible D gene is TRBD1 (5 bases). Germline lookup yields CDR1 SGHTA and CDR2 FQGNSA. The CDR3 runs 13 residues. V was trimmed by 1 base and J by 9 bases, leaving 10 bases between them.

Regarding this clonotype: Likely a read error: the CDR3 ends without its conserved phenylalanine or tryptophan. No DNA is shown, since the ends of the CDR3 on it are uncertain; the CDR3 is the one TCRdb lists. The V gene is TRBV7-6, the J gene TRBJ1-1; the D segment call TRBD1 is taken from the table without a DNA check. The germline gives CDR1 SGHVS, CDR2 FNYEAQ. The CDR3 has 14 amino acids, counting both end residues. CDR3 sequence: CASSSGNNEQFFGP.

The V gene is TRBV10-1, the J gene TRBJ2-1, with 8 bases lining up with TRBD2. Germline CDR1 WNHNN, CDR2 SYGVQD (reference sequence). CDR3 length: 15 amino acids. Unmatched junction bases numbered 7, after V lost 6 bases and J lost 3 bases. Written as DNA, the CDR3 is TGCGCCAGCAGCGTTCTAGCGGGCAGCTACAATGAGCAGTTCTTC. It specifies CASSVLAGSYNEQFF.

Comment on this clonotype: Its ends do not fully match the called genes, so a read error is possible. The gene calls are TRBV5-3 and TRBJ2-3, with 7 positions matching TRBD1. TRBV5-3 is an open reading frame, and its role is uncertain. This CDR3 comprises 16 residues. The CDR3 bases are TGCGCCAGCAGCCCCGGGCGGACAGGAAGCACAGATACGCAGTATTTT. Amino acid sequence: CASSPGRTGSTDTQYF.